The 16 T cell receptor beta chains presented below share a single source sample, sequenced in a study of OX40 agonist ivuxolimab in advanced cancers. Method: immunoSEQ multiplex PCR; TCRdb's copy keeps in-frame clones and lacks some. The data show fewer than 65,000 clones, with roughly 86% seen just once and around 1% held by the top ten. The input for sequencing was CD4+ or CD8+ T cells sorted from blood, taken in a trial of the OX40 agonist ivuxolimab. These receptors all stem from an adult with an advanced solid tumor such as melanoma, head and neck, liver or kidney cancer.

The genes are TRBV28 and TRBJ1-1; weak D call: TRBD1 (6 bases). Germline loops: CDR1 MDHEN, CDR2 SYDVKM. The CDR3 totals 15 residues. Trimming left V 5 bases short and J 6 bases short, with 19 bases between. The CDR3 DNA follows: TGTGCCAGCAGTCTAAGTTTCACAGGGACCCCTGAAGCTTTCTTT. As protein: CASSLSFTGTPEAFF.

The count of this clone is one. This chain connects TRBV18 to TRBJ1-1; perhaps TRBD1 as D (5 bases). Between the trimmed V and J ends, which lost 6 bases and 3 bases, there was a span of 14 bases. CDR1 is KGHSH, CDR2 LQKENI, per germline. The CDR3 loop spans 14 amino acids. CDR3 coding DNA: TGTGCCAGCTCCGATCGGGGCAGGGACACTGAAGCTTTCTTT. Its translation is CASSDRGRDTEAFF.

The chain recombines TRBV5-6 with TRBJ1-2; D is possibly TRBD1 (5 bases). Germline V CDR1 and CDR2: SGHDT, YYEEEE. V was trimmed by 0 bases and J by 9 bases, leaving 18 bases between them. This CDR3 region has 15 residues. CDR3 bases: TGTGCCAGCAGCTTGGCTCGGGGGAGGCCGAGTCGCTACACCTTC. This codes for CASSLARGRPSRYTF.

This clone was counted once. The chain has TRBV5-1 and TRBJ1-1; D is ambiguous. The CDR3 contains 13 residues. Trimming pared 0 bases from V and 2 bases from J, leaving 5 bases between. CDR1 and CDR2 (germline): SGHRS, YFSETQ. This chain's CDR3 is CASSLAGNTEAFF. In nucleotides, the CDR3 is TGCGCCAGCAGCTTGGCCGGTAACACTGAAGCTTTCTTT.

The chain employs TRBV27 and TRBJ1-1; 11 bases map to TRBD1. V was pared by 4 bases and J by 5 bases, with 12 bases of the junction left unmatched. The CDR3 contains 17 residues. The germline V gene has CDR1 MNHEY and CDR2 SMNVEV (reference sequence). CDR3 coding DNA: TGTGCCAGCAGTTATTACCTTGGGACAGGGGGTAAAACTGAAGCTTTCTTT. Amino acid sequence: CASSYYLGTGGKTEAFF.

CDR3 region: CANRQAPPGANVLTF. The CDR3 DNA follows: TGTGCCAACAGGCAGGCACCCCCTGGGGCCAACGTCCTGACTTTC. V is TRBV2 and J is TRBJ2-6; possibly TRBD1 for D (5 bases). This CDR3 contains 15 residues. V was pared by 10 bases and J by 2 bases, with 15 bases between. CDR1 is SNHLY and CDR2 is FYNNEI in the germline V gene. Filled out from reference TRBV2 and TRBJ2-6, the complete variable domain reads EPEVTQTPSHQVTQMGQEVILRCVPISNHLYFYWYRQILGQKVEFLVSFYNNEISEKSEIFDDQFSVERPDGSNFTLKIRSTKLEDSAMYFCANRQAPPGANVLTFGAGSRLTVL.

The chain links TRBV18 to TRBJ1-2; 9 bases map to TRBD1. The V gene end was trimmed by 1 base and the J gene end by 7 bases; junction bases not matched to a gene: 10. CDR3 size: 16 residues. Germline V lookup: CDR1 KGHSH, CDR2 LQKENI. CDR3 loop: CASSPRATGTGLGYTF. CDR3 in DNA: TGTGCCAGCTCACCACGCGCCACCGGGACAGGGCTTGGCTACACCTTC.

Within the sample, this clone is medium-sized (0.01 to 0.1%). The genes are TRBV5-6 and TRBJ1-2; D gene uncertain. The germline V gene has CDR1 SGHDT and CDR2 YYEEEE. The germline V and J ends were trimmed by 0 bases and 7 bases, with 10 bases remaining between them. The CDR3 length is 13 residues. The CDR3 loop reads CASSLDTNAGYTF. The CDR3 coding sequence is TGTGCCAGCAGCTTGGATACAAATGCTGGCTACACCTTC.

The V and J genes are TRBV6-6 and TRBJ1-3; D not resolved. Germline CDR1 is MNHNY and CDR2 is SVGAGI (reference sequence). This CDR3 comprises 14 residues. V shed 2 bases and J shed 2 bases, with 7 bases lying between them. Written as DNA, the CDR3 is TGTGCCAGCAGTTACGCCAGGACTGGAAACACCATATATTTT. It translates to CASSYARTGNTIYF.

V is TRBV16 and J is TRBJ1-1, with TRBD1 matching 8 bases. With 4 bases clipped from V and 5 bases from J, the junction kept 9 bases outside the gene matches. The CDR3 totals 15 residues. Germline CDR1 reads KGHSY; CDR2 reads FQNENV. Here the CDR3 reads CASSPFGQGETEAFF. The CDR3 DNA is TGTGCCAGCAGCCCATTCGGACAGGGTGAAACTGAAGCTTTCTTT.

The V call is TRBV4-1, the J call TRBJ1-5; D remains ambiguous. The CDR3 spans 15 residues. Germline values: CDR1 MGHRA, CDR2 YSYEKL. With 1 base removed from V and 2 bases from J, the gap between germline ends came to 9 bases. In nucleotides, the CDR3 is TGCGCCAGCAGCCAAGTCCAGGAAGGCAATCAGCCCCAGCATTTT. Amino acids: CASSQVQEGNQPQHF.

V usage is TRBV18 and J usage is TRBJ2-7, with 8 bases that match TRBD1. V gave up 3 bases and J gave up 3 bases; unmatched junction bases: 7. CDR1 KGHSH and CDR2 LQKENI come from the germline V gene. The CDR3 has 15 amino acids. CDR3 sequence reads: CASSPTGDGDYEQYF. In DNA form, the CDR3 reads TGTGCCAGCTCACCGACAGGGGACGGGGACTACGAGCAGTACTTC. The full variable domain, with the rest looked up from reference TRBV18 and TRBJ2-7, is NAGVMQNPRHLVRRRGQEARLRCSPMKGHSHVYWYRQLPEEGLKFMVYLQKENIIDESGMPKERFSAEFPKEGPSILRIQQVVRGDSAAYFCASSPTGDGDYEQYFGPGTRLTVT.

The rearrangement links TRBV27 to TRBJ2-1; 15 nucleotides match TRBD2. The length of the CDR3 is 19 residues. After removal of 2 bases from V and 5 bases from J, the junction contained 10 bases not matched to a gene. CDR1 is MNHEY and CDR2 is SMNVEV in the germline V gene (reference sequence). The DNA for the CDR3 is TGTGCCAGCAGTTTAAGGGGCGGGACTAGCGGGAGGAGGGACAATGAGCAGTTCTTC. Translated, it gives CASSLRGGTSGRRDNEQFF.

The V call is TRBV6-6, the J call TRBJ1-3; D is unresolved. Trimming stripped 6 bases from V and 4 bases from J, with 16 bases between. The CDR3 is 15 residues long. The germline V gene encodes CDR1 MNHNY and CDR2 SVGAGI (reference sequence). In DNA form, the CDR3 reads TGTGCCAGCAGAATGGCTGGACGGTTCGGAAACACCATATATTTT. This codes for CASRMAGRFGNTIYF.

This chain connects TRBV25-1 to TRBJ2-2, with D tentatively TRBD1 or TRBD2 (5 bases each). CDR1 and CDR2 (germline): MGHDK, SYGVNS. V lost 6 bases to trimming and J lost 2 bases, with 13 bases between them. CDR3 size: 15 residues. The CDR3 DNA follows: TGTGCCAGCAGGCAGTCCGGGGCCAACACCGGGGAGCTGTTTTTT. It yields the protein CASRQSGANTGELFF.

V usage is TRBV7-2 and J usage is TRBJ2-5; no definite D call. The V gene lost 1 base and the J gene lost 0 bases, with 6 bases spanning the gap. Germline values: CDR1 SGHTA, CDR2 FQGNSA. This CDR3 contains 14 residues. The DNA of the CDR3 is TGTGCCAGCAGCTTAGTCCGGAACCAAGAGACCCAGTACTTC. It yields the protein CASSLVRNQETQYF.